A single sample is the source of the 5 T cell receptor beta chains below, sequenced in a study of T cells in localized non-small cell lung cancer. Using immunoSEQ multiplex PCR, the repertoire was profiled, and TCRdb retains in-frame clones only, with some absent. The table lists tens of thousands of clones, approximately 80% of them singletons. The source was peripheral blood, collected before any cancer treatment. The receptor source for this set is a male donor aged 60 or over with stage III squamous cell lung carcinoma.

V and J are TRBV27 and TRBJ1-2; TRBD1 might be the D (5 bases). V lost 2 bases, J lost 0 bases, and 10 bases lay in between. This CDR3 contains 15 residues. Germline V gene data show CDR1 as MNHEY and CDR2 as SMNVEV (reference sequence). CDR3 in amino acids: CASSLRRGTNYGYTF. CDR3 in DNA: TGTGCCAGCAGTTTACGCCGGGGCACTAACTATGGCTACACCTTC.

The chain carries TRBV5-8 and TRBJ1-2; D remains ambiguous. This CDR3 is built from 14 residues. The V gene lost 0 bases and the J gene lost 9 bases, with 15 bases spanning the gap. Germline-derived CDR1 and CDR2 are SGHTS and YDEGEE. The CDR3 loop reads CASSLEAGVLRYTF. DNA of the CDR3: TGTGCCAGCAGCTTGGAGGCCGGCGTGCTACGCTACACCTTC.

This clone was found a few times. The chain employs TRBV6-5 and TRBJ2-7; unclear D gene. The CDR3 contains 14 residues. Trimming removed 4 bases at V and 2 bases at J, with 12 bases between. Germline CDR1 and CDR2: MNHEY and SVGAGI. Here the CDR3 reads CASSFRGAPYEQYF. CDR3 nucleotide sequence: TGTGCCAGCAGTTTTCGAGGAGCGCCCTACGAGCAGTACTTC.

The chain couples TRBV6-1 to TRBJ2-1; 8 positions agree with TRBD1. CDR1 and CDR2 from the germline V gene are MNHNS and SASEGT. The V and J ends lost 1 base and 9 bases, in that order; junction bases with no gene match: 8. This CDR3 contains 15 residues. The DNA of the CDR3 is TGTGCCAGCAGTGAAGGGGGAACAGGGGGTTTTGAGCAGTTCTTC. It codes for CASSEGGTGGFEQFF.

In this sample, this clone turned up once. The rearrangement joins TRBV6-5 to TRBJ1-6; D is uncertain. Germline V CDR1 and CDR2: MNHEY, SVGAGI. V lost 2 bases and J 12 bases, leaving 11 bases between the germline ends. The CDR3 has 13 amino acids. The CDR3 protein is CASSYDALGPLHF. The CDR3 DNA is TGTGCCAGCAGTTACGATGCGTTGGGACCCCTCCACTTT.